This T cell receptor (beta chain) was sequenced during a study of CDR3 diversity in severe acne (dated by TCRdb to the late 2010s). Library preparation was by PCR. Sequencing was carried out with an Illumina HiSeq 2000. TCRdb reprocessed the public reads (quality trimming at Q25 with fastp, clone calling with MiXCR) and kept in-frame beta chains. Each entry is one CDR3 protein sequence, shown with its most common DNA and genes. A total of some 90,000 distinct CDR3 sequences appear in this sample, approximately 52% of them only once. The ten largest clones add up to roughly a tenth of the sample. CDR1 and CDR2 were assigned from the germline V gene (reference sequence) as DFQATT and SNEGSKA. Trimming takes 1 base from V and 4 bases from J, and the germline ends sit 16 bases apart. Reading from cysteine to phenylalanine, the CDR3 counts 15 amino acids. The sequence is cut down to CDR3 DNA, 45 bases in frame from base 1.

In the case of this clonotype: This receptor's antigen is unknown. No much larger clone exists at a distance of one base, and base qualities are not known.

The sequence was obtained from a male donor in good health, serving as a control. Recombination connected TRBV20-1 to TRBJ1-2, with the D gene uncertain. Material for sequencing was blood. Read as DNA, the sequence is TGCAGTGCTAGAGCGGCCGTGGGCAGCGGCTATGGCTACACCTTC. This gives the protein CSARAAVGSGYGYTF.